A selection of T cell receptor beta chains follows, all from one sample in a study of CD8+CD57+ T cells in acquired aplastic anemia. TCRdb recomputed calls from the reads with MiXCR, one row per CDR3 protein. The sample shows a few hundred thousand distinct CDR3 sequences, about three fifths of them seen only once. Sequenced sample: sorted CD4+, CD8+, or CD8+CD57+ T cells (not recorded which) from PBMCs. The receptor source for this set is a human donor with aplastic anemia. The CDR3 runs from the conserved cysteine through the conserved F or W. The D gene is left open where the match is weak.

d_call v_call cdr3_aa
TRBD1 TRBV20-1 CSATLQGAPDYNEQFF
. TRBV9 CASSAKKGNRPYEQYF
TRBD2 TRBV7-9 CASSLSSGGADTQYF
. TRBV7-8 CASSLGSSGGQPQHF
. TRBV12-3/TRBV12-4 CASREQPMNTEAFF
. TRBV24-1 CATRTTRNYGYTF
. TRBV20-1 CSARDLGTGESPLHF
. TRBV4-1 CASSQVQGQSEAFF
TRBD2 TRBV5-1 CASSLSGGGYNEQYF
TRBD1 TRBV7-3 CASSLLTGGGTEAFF
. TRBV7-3 CASSQPKGIYGYTF
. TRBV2 CASSEGPMYEQYF
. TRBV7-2 CASSLDSAGYTF
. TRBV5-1 CASSLDQVWTF
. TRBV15 CATSRQLGATSTDTQYF
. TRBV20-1 CSARQSGNTIYF
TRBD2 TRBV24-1 CATSDFGTASGRVETQYF
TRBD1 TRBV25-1 CARGQGNHQPQHF
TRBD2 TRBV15 CATRAGLAGHNEQFF
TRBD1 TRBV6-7 CASSYPTLGTGGKYGYTF
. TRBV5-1 CASSLASVPEQYF
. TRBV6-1 CASSLDPVGQPQHF
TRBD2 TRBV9 CASSVTSGGYEQYF
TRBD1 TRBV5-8 CASSLEDRANQPQHF
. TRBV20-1 CSARPLAEYNEQFF
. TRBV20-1 CSAPRGISGANVLTF
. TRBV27 CASSPYGSGNTIYF
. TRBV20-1 CSARVWGDSNQPQHF
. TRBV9 CASSGPSMNTEAFF
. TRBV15 CATSRERGGYEQYF
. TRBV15 CATSRREGNPVFF
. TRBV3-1 CASSQGGWGNQPQHF
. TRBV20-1 CSARPLAGSIYEQYF
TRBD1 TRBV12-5 CASGLQGNEQFF
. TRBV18 CASSPRSDTGELFF
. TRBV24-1 CATSVYPLDEQFF
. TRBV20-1 CSARPTTGRDIQYF
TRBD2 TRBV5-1 CASSWGLADSQETQYF